The TCR beta chain described here comes from a study of shared clonotypes between healthy human individuals. General study results and limits: A limitation of the genetic and exposure-history diversity represented arose from few donors.

In regard to this clone: Its antigen is unidentified.

There were no recent acute infections or vaccinations among the donors, who were healthy HIV-negative adults. Donors comprised only Caucasian adults living in Nashville, Tennessee. On ten immunoSEQ deep assay plates, unsorted PBMC DNA was sequenced. Assay: immunoSEQ multiplex PCR; the TCRdb copy retains only in-frame clones and omits some. The profile shows roughly 450,000 clones, approximately 79% of them singletons. With V trimmed by 6 bases and J by 9 bases, 13 bases remained unmatched. The germline gives CDR1 MNHEY, CDR2 SMNVEV (reference sequence). CDR3 length: 14 residues. The source of this sequence is a woman aged 35 to 49 in good health. Some clones in this sample may be carry-over from other donors' samples. Source material: PBMCs. The chain recombines TRBV27 with TRBJ2-7, with TRBD1 identical over 8 bases. The CDR3 reads CASRKTGDPAGQYF. The CDR3 DNA reads TGTGCCAGCAGGAAGACAGGGGATCCGGCGGGGCAGTACTTC.